These T cell receptor beta chains were read from a single sample in a study of blood T cell repertoires in COVID-19. The data were produced by immunoSEQ multiplex PCR, yet TCRdb's version contains in-frame clones alone and is incomplete. The repertoire includes some 200,000 clones, approximately 84% of them detected once, and 6% to 8% sits in the top ten. Sequences were obtained from peripheral blood. The receptors here all came from a human donor with acute or convalescent COVID-19. The donor label of this sample is uncertain. Each CDR3 is given with its conserved first and last residue. Each record gives: clone size, V gene, J gene, D gene, CDR3 DNA, CDR3 protein. D genes are given only for firm matches. Clone size, where shown, is once, few, many, or a class for clones that have expanded.

abundance: once
v_gene: TRBV11-1
j_gene: TRBJ2-3
d_gene: TRBD2
CDR3nt: TGTGCCAGCAGCTCCGGACTAGCCTTAGATACGCAGTATTTT
CDR3aa: CASSSGLALDTQYF

abundance: -
v_gene: TRBV2
j_gene: TRBJ1-4
d_gene: -
CDR3nt: TGTGCCAGCAGCAAAGGGGCAGCAACTAATGAAAAACTGTTTTTT
CDR3aa: CASSKGAATNEKLFF

abundance: -
v_gene: TRBV9
j_gene: TRBJ2-7
d_gene: TRBD2
CDR3nt: TGTGCCAGCAGCGTATCCGGGTCTAGCGGGATTGGAGAGCAGTACTTC
CDR3aa: CASSVSGSSGIGEQYF

abundance: -
v_gene: TRBV7-9
j_gene: TRBJ2-5
d_gene: TRBD1
CDR3nt: TGTGCCAGCAGCTTAGTCGGCAGGGGGTTGGAGACCCAGTACTTC
CDR3aa: CASSLVGRGLETQYF

abundance: -
v_gene: TRBV5-5
j_gene: TRBJ2-5
d_gene: TRBD1
CDR3nt: TGTGCCAGCAGCTCCCCCCCGGGACAGCAAGAGACCCAGTACTTC
CDR3aa: CASSSPPGQQETQYF

abundance: once
v_gene: TRBV18
j_gene: TRBJ1-3
d_gene: -
CDR3nt: TGTGCCAGCTCACCACCGAGTTCGAGCTCTGGAAACACCATATATTTT
CDR3aa: CASSPPSSSSGNTIYF

abundance: -
v_gene: TRBV5-6
j_gene: TRBJ1-2
d_gene: -
CDR3nt: TGTGCCAGCAGCCTAAGCGGAGGTTGGGGCTACACCTTC
CDR3aa: CASSLSGGWGYTF

abundance: -
v_gene: TRBV18
j_gene: TRBJ1-1
d_gene: -
CDR3nt: TGTGCCAGCTCCCGCACCAGGAACACTGAAGCTTTCTTT
CDR3aa: CASSRTRNTEAFF

abundance: -
v_gene: TRBV18
j_gene: TRBJ1-2
d_gene: -
CDR3nt: TGTGCCAGCTCACCCTCAGGAGGGGATTCTTATGGCTACACCTTC
CDR3aa: CASSPSGGDSYGYTF

abundance: -
v_gene: TRBV11-2
j_gene: TRBJ1-4
d_gene: -
CDR3nt: TGTGCCAGCAGCTTCGGGTCTAATGAAAAACTGTTTTTT
CDR3aa: CASSFGSNEKLFF

abundance: -
v_gene: TRBV19
j_gene: TRBJ2-1
d_gene: -
CDR3nt: TGTGCCAGTAGGGCCGGGTCGTACAATGAGCAGTTCTTC
CDR3aa: CASRAGSYNEQFF

abundance: -
v_gene: TRBV6-5
j_gene: TRBJ1-1
d_gene: -
CDR3nt: TGTGCCAGCACTTCGACGGGTAACACTGAAGCTTTCTTT
CDR3aa: CASTSTGNTEAFF

abundance: -
v_gene: TRBV7-9
j_gene: TRBJ1-1
d_gene: TRBD1
CDR3nt: TGTGCCAGCAGCTTATACAGGGGTGAAGCTTTCTTT
CDR3aa: CASSLYRGEAFF

abundance: -
v_gene: TRBV28
j_gene: TRBJ2-6
d_gene: -
CDR3nt: TGTGCCAGCAGTCTCGACAGCCTGCCTGGGGCCAACGTCCTGACTTTC
CDR3aa: CASSLDSLPGANVLTF

abundance: once
v_gene: TRBV18
j_gene: TRBJ1-5
d_gene: -
CDR3nt: TGTGCCAGCTCACCACGCGGGGGCAATCAGCCCCAGCATTTT
CDR3aa: CASSPRGGNQPQHF

abundance: -
v_gene: TRBV5-1
j_gene: TRBJ2-2
d_gene: TRBD2
CDR3nt: TGCGCCAGCAGCTTGGGGGCTAGCGGGAACACCGGGGAGCTGTTTTTT
CDR3aa: CASSLGASGNTGELFF

abundance: -
v_gene: TRBV27
j_gene: TRBJ2-1
d_gene: TRBD2
CDR3nt: TGTGCCAGCAGTTCGAGACTAGCGGGAGGGCCCGGTGAGCAGTTCTTC
CDR3aa: CASSSRLAGGPGEQFF

abundance: -
v_gene: TRBV25-1
j_gene: TRBJ1-3
d_gene: -
CDR3nt: TGTGCCAGCGGCCCCCCCAGGGTTGGAAACACCATATATTTT
CDR3aa: CASGPPRVGNTIYF

abundance: -
v_gene: TRBV3-1/TRBV3-2
j_gene: TRBJ1-4
d_gene: -
CDR3nt: TGTGCCAGCAGCCAAGTCTTGGCGGGTTCTCTTAATGAAAAACTGTTTTTT
CDR3aa: CASSQVLAGSLNEKLFF

abundance: -
v_gene: TRBV28
j_gene: TRBJ2-3
d_gene: -
CDR3nt: TGTGCCAGCAGCACCAGGACAGCGGCCAACACAGATACGCAGTATTTT
CDR3aa: CASSTRTAANTDTQYF

abundance: -
v_gene: TRBV4-2
j_gene: TRBJ1-2
d_gene: TRBD1
CDR3nt: TGTGCCAGCAGCCAAGATCTTAGGGGGCGCGTCTATGGCTACACCTTC
CDR3aa: CASSQDLRGRVYGYTF

abundance: -
v_gene: TRBV9
j_gene: TRBJ2-7
d_gene: TRBD2
CDR3nt: TGTGCCAGCAGCGGGCAGCGGGACCGCACCTACGAGCAGTACTTC
CDR3aa: CASSGQRDRTYEQYF

abundance: -
v_gene: TRBV5-6
j_gene: TRBJ2-5
d_gene: TRBD2
CDR3nt: TGTGCCAGCAGCACACCGGGACTAGCACGCCAAGAGACCCAGTACTTC
CDR3aa: CASSTPGLARQETQYF

abundance: -
v_gene: TRBV10-3
j_gene: TRBJ2-3
d_gene: -
CDR3nt: TGTGCCATCAGTGAGTCGCAGGGCACCACAGATACGCAGTATTTT
CDR3aa: CAISESQGTTDTQYF

abundance: -
v_gene: TRBV7-3
j_gene: TRBJ2-1
d_gene: -
CDR3nt: TGTGCCAGCAGCCCCCCAGGGGCAAATGAGCAGTTCTTC
CDR3aa: CASSPPGANEQFF

abundance: -
v_gene: TRBV28
j_gene: TRBJ1-1
d_gene: -
CDR3nt: TGTGCCGGGGCGGTGGGCATGGGTGAAGCTTTCTTT
CDR3aa: CAGAVGMGEAFF

abundance: -
v_gene: TRBV11-2
j_gene: TRBJ2-1
d_gene: -
CDR3nt: TGTGCCAGCAGCTTAGTCGGTAGCGGCTCCTACAATGAGCAGTTCTTC
CDR3aa: CASSLVGSGSYNEQFF

abundance: -
v_gene: TRBV5-1
j_gene: TRBJ1-1
d_gene: TRBD1
CDR3nt: TGCGCCAGCAGTTCAGGGGGGACAAACACTGAAGCTTTCTTT
CDR3aa: CASSSGGTNTEAFF

abundance: -
v_gene: TRBV30
j_gene: TRBJ1-3
d_gene: -
CDR3nt: TGTGCCTGGAGTTTCCAGGGAACGAACACCATATATTTT
CDR3aa: CAWSFQGTNTIYF

abundance: once
v_gene: TRBV24-1
j_gene: TRBJ2-1
d_gene: TRBD2
CDR3nt: TGTGCCACCAGTGACTCAGGACTAGCGGGAGTTAGTAATGAGCAGTTCTTC
CDR3aa: CATSDSGLAGVSNEQFF

abundance: -
v_gene: TRBV5-5
j_gene: TRBJ2-7
d_gene: -
CDR3nt: TGTGCCAGCAGCTTGGAGGGGTACGAGCAGTACTTC
CDR3aa: CASSLEGYEQYF

abundance: -
v_gene: TRBV9
j_gene: TRBJ2-2
d_gene: TRBD1
CDR3nt: TGTGCCAGCAGCGTAACAGGGGTGAACACCGGGGAGCTGTTTTTT
CDR3aa: CASSVTGVNTGELFF

abundance: -
v_gene: TRBV6-6
j_gene: TRBJ2-2
d_gene: TRBD2
CDR3nt: TGTGCCAGCAGTTACGGGACTAGCGGGAGGGCCGGGGAGCTGTTTTTT
CDR3aa: CASSYGTSGRAGELFF

abundance: few
v_gene: TRBV4-3
j_gene: TRBJ2-5
d_gene: -
CDR3nt: TGCGCCAGCAGCCGGGACTTCCAAGAGACCCAGTACTTC
CDR3aa: CASSRDFQETQYF

abundance: -
v_gene: TRBV11-2
j_gene: TRBJ2-7
d_gene: -
CDR3nt: TGTGCCAGCAGCTCCCGACATGATGCCTACGAGCAGTACTTC
CDR3aa: CASSSRHDAYEQYF

abundance: -
v_gene: TRBV7-3
j_gene: TRBJ2-2
d_gene: TRBD2
CDR3nt: TGTGCCAGCAGCCCTGCCCAGCGGGGGACCGGGGAGCTGTTTTTT
CDR3aa: CASSPAQRGTGELFF

abundance: few
v_gene: TRBV5-1
j_gene: TRBJ2-3
d_gene: -
CDR3nt: TGCGCCAGCAGCATAGGACAGGGAGGGACAGATACGCAGTATTTT
CDR3aa: CASSIGQGGTDTQYF

abundance: -
v_gene: TRBV9
j_gene: TRBJ2-5
d_gene: TRBD1
CDR3nt: TGTGCCAGCAGTGGAACAGGGGGGACCCAGTACTTC
CDR3aa: CASSGTGGTQYF

abundance: -
v_gene: TRBV15
j_gene: TRBJ1-1
d_gene: -
CDR3nt: TGTGCCACCAGCAGAGTAAGGGGTTGGACTGAAGCTTTCTTT
CDR3aa: CATSRVRGWTEAFF

abundance: -
v_gene: TRBV28
j_gene: TRBJ2-4
d_gene: -
CDR3nt: TGTGCCAGCAGTTTATACACCTTAGCCAAAAACATTCAGTACTTC
CDR3aa: CASSLYTLAKNIQYF

abundance: -
v_gene: TRBV3-1/TRBV3-2
j_gene: TRBJ2-1
d_gene: TRBD2
CDR3nt: TGTGCCAGCAGCCAAACTAGCGGCTACAATGAGCAGTTCTTC
CDR3aa: CASSQTSGYNEQFF

abundance: few
v_gene: TRBV27
j_gene: TRBJ2-1
d_gene: TRBD2
CDR3nt: TGTGCCAGCAGTCTTAAGGCCCCCGGACTAGCGGTCTACAATGAGCAGTTCTTC
CDR3aa: CASSLKAPGLAVYNEQFF

abundance: -
v_gene: TRBV6-1
j_gene: TRBJ1-2
d_gene: -
CDR3nt: TGTGCCAGCAGTGAAGATGGGAGGTACTATGGCTACACCTTC
CDR3aa: CASSEDGRYYGYTF

abundance: -
v_gene: TRBV9
j_gene: TRBJ2-2
d_gene: -
CDR3nt: TGTGCCAGCAGCAAACAGGTTTCGAACACCGGGGAGCTGTTTTTT
CDR3aa: CASSKQVSNTGELFF

abundance: -
v_gene: TRBV10-3
j_gene: TRBJ1-2
d_gene: -
CDR3nt: TGTGCCATCAGTGTCTCCGGGGATGGCTACACCTTC
CDR3aa: CAISVSGDGYTF

abundance: -
v_gene: TRBV3-1/TRBV3-2
j_gene: TRBJ1-4
d_gene: TRBD1
CDR3nt: TGTGCCAGCAGCCCAGAGGACAGGGGCTACGGGGATGGAAATGAAAAACTGTTTTTT
CDR3aa: CASSPEDRGYGDGNEKLFF

abundance: -
v_gene: TRBV27
j_gene: TRBJ1-4
d_gene: -
CDR3nt: TGTGCCAGCAGTTTCGGACAGCCGGGAACTAATGAAAAACTGTTTTTT
CDR3aa: CASSFGQPGTNEKLFF

abundance: -
v_gene: TRBV5-1
j_gene: TRBJ1-4
d_gene: TRBD1
CDR3nt: TGCGCCAGCAGCTTGAGGGGACAGCAGAATGAAAAACTGTTTTTT
CDR3aa: CASSLRGQQNEKLFF

abundance: -
v_gene: TRBV5-1
j_gene: TRBJ1-4
d_gene: TRBD1
CDR3nt: TGCGCCAGCAGCTCTGGGACAGGGGTGAATGAAAAACTGTTTTTT
CDR3aa: CASSSGTGVNEKLFF

abundance: -
v_gene: TRBV5-1
j_gene: TRBJ1-1
d_gene: -
CDR3nt: TGCGCCAGCAGCTTGGCCGTGAACACTGAAGCTTTCTTT
CDR3aa: CASSLAVNTEAFF

abundance: -
v_gene: TRBV7-2
j_gene: TRBJ1-2
d_gene: TRBD1
CDR3nt: TGTGCCAGCAGCTTTTGGACAGGGGAAAACGGCTACACCTTC
CDR3aa: CASSFWTGENGYTF

abundance: few
v_gene: TRBV6-2/TRBV6-3
j_gene: TRBJ2-7
d_gene: TRBD2
CDR3nt: TGTGCCAGCAGTTACGGGACTAGCGGGAACACCTACGAGCAGTACTTC
CDR3aa: CASSYGTSGNTYEQYF

abundance: -
v_gene: TRBV2
j_gene: TRBJ1-3
d_gene: -
CDR3nt: TGTGCCAGCATGGAGGCTGAACTTGGAAACACCATATATTTT
CDR3aa: CASMEAELGNTIYF

abundance: -
v_gene: TRBV13
j_gene: TRBJ1-2
d_gene: TRBD1
CDR3nt: TGTGCCAGCAGTTACCGACAGGGAGACTATGGCTACACCTTC
CDR3aa: CASSYRQGDYGYTF

abundance: -
v_gene: TRBV10-2
j_gene: TRBJ1-6
d_gene: -
CDR3nt: TGCGCCAGCAGTGAGAAGGTGGGCTATTCACCCCTCCACTTT
CDR3aa: CASSEKVGYSPLHF